This T cell receptor beta chain was sequenced during a study of technical replicates of blood from a few donors. J was trimmed by 0 bases and V by 5 bases; bases with no gene match: 3. The CDR3 has 14 residues. The germline V gene has CDR1 SGHNT and CDR2 YENEEA. Profiled with immunoSEQ multiplex PCR; TCRdb holds only in-frame clones, not every one. The data show more than 55,000 clones, about 89% seen once. This sequence originates from a human donor in good health. Some clones in this sample may be carry-over from other donors' samples. The source material was PBMCs. The chain employs TRBV11-3 and TRBJ2-5; 7 bases fit TRBD2. CDR3 in DNA: TGTGCCAGCAGCGCGAGCGGGAACCAAGAGACCCAGTACTTC. Its translation is CASSASGNQETQYF.